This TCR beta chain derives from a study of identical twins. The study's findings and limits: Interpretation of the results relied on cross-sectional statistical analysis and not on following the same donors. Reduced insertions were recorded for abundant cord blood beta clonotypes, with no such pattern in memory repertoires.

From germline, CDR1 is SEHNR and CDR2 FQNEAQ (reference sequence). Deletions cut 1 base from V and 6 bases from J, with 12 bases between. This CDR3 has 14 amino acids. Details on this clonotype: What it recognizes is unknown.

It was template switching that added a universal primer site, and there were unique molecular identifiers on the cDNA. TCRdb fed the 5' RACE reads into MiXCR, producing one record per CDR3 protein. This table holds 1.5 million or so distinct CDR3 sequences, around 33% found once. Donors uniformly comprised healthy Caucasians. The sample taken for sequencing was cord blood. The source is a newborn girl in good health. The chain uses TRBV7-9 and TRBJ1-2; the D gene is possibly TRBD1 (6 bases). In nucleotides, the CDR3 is TGTGCCAGCAGCTTAGTCGTAGGGGGGGATGGCTACACCTTC. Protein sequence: CASSLVVGGDGYTF.